The clone carrying this T cell receptor beta chain came up a few times. As yet, its antigen is unknown. There are 14 residues in the CDR3. Trimming at V came to 6 bases and at J to 5 bases, leaving 7 bases not matched to a gene. The V gene's germline CDR1 is LNHDA and CDR2 SQIVND (reference sequence). Measured with immunoSEQ multiplex PCR; TCRdb has only the in-frame clones, and not every one. The data contain some 41,000 clones, over 65% of them singletons. The record originates from a study of memory CD4+ T cells and cytomegalovirus serostatus. Study-wide points: Suggested: most of the CMV-linked TCR signature lies in CD4+ memory cells. Of 150 to 200 reported CMV TCRbeta sequences, about 70 were found in memory CD4+ repertoires.

Single viable CD3+CD4+CD8-CD45RO+ cells were sorted as the memory CD4+ T cells. This TCR was sampled from an adult in good health and CMV-seronegative. The sample was memory CD4+ T cells from blood. The rearrangement links TRBV19 to TRBJ1-2, with TRBD1 matching over 9 bases. CDR3 region: CASRSTGGSYGYTF. The CDR3, as DNA: TGTGCCAGTAGATCGACAGGGGGAAGTTATGGCTACACCTTC.